Below, 7 T cell receptor beta chains from the same sample are listed, as sequenced in a study of human T cells and chemical hapten exposure. TCRdb independently ran MiXCR on the RACE reads; one entry per CDR3 protein. The sample lists about 190,000 distinct CDR3 sequences; around a quarter were seen once. Time point defined: patch test 3, about 24 weeks after DPC sensitization. Described treatment: therapeutic diphenylcyclopropenone sensitization with weekly scalp DPC. The sequencing used whole blood, collected in connection with sensitization to the hapten diphenylcyclopropenone (DPC). The receptors were gathered from a woman aged 40-49 years with alopecia areata. Some clones in this sample may be carry-over from other donors' samples.

V is TRBV7-2 and J is TRBJ1-1; D might be TRBD1 (5 bases). The CDR3 totals 13 residues. The germline gives CDR1 SGHTA, CDR2 FQGNSA. V lost 5 bases and J 7 bases, leaving 14 bases between the germline ends. CDR3 DNA sequence: TGTGCCAGCAGCCCCCGGGGGGGGATTGAAGCTTTCTTT. Protein: CASSPRGGIEAFF.

The rearrangement links TRBV2 to TRBJ1-2; D is unclear. Trimming took 2 bases from V and 6 from J, leaving 10 bases between them. The germline V gene has CDR1 SNHLY and CDR2 FYNNEI. The CDR3 is made up of 13 amino acids. The CDR3: CASSETRTDGYTF. In DNA, the CDR3 is TGTGCCAGCAGTGAAACCCGGACTGATGGCTACACCTTC.

In its sample, this clonotype was seen many times. The chain carries TRBV28 and TRBJ1-1, with 7 bases identical to TRBD1. Germline lookup yields CDR1 MDHEN and CDR2 SYDVKM. Germline trimming cut 9 bases from V and 6 bases from J; bases unmatched to any gene: 7. The CDR3 has 12 residues. CDR3 nucleotides: TGTGCCAGTGAGGGGGCGCATGCTGAAGCTTTCTTT. It codes for CASEGAHAEAFF.

This clonotype occurred many times. This chain uses TRBV19 with TRBJ2-1; D gene ambiguous. Per germline, CDR1 LNHDA and CDR2 SQIVND (reference sequence). This CDR3 comprises 13 residues. The V end was cut by 5 bases, the J end by 1 base, with 6 bases between. For the CDR3, the DNA is TGTGCCAGTAGTTTGCGATCCTACAATGAGCAGTTCTTC. As protein: CASSLRSYNEQFF.

The table lists this clonotype with a few counts. This rearrangement joins TRBV20-1 to TRBJ1-6, with D possibly matching TRBD1 (6 bases). CDR1 DFQATT and CDR2 SNEGSKA come from the germline V gene (reference sequence). The CDR3 contains 14 residues. Trimming removed 6 bases from V and 7 bases from J, with 16 bases in between. This CDR3 reads CSAFLDSTNSPLHF. In DNA form, the CDR3 reads TGCAGTGCCTTTTTGGACAGCACCAATTCACCCCTCCACTTT.

CDR3 in amino acids: CASSSQGLAGVTDTQYF. DNA of the CDR3: TGTGCCAGCAGTTCCCAAGGACTAGCGGGGGTCACAGATACGCAGTATTTT. This chain connects TRBV6-5 to TRBJ2-3; 13 bases agree with TRBD2. The CDR3 extends over 17 amino acids. After removal of 4 bases from V and 2 bases from J, the junction contained 6 bases not matched to a gene. The germline V gene has CDR1 MNHEY and CDR2 SVGAGI.

The J gene is TRBJ2-7, the V gene TRBV20-1; D gene uncertain. The CDR3 consists of 17 residues. V was cut by 1 base and J by 0 bases, with 19 bases left in between. CDR1 is DFQATT, CDR2 SNEGSKA, per germline (reference sequence). CDR3 in DNA: TGCAGTGCTAGAGGCCGTAGAGTGCTAGGAAGCTCCTACGAGCAGTACTTC. Translating gives CSARGRRVLGSSYEQYF.